These 10 T cell receptor beta chains originate from one sample sequenced in a study of blood T cell repertoires in COVID-19. Libraries were prepared by immunoSEQ multiplex PCR; TCRdb keeps only in-frame clonotypes and omits some of them. The sample contains 85,000 to 100,000 clones, roughly 81% of which appear only once. The sequencing input was peripheral blood. Source of these receptors: an elderly man with COVID-19, enrolled during active disease.

The chain links TRBV9 to TRBJ1-4, with D perhaps TRBD1 (6 bases). Germline V CDR1 and CDR2: SGDLS, YYNGEE. The V end lost 3 bases, the J end lost 2 bases, and 11 bases lay between the germline ends. CDR3 length: 15 residues. In DNA form, the CDR3 reads TGTGCCAGCAGCGAGGACAGTTTCACTAATGAAAAACTGTTTTTT. Its protein is CASSEDSFTNEKLFF.

The rearrangement uses TRBV20-1 and TRBJ1-6; D remains ambiguous. V gave up 3 bases and J gave up 2 bases, with 5 bases separating them. The CDR3 length is 13 residues. CDR1 is DFQATT, CDR2 SNEGSKA, per germline (reference sequence). CDR3 amino acids: CSASLTYNSPLHF. CDR3 coding DNA: TGCAGTGCTAGTCTAACCTATAATTCACCCCTCCACTTT.

The chain uses TRBV19 and TRBJ2-3; TRBD1 aligns across 7 bases. V lost 5 bases and J lost 3; bases outside the gene matches: 8. The CDR3 length is 15 residues. Per germline, CDR1 LNHDA and CDR2 SQIVND (reference sequence). The CDR3 sequence is CASSLDRMRTDTQYF. The CDR3 DNA reads as TGTGCCAGTAGTTTGGACAGGATGAGGACAGATACGCAGTATTTT.

This chain joins TRBV2 and TRBJ1-2; D unclear. Germline values: CDR1 SNHLY, CDR2 FYNNEI. V was shortened by 4 bases and J by 2 bases, with 8 bases between the two germline ends. The CDR3 extends over 13 amino acids. The CDR3 DNA follows: TGTGCCAGCAGTGTTGAGCCCAACTATGGCTACACCTTC. Its translation: CASSVEPNYGYTF.

CDR3 coding DNA: TGTGCCTGGAGCGGGCCGGACAGAGCTAACTATGGCTACACCTTC. Protein sequence: CAWSGPDRANYGYTF. The chain carries TRBV30 and TRBJ1-2; a weak D match, TRBD1 (6 bases). V gave up 3 bases and J gave up 0 bases, with 14 bases separating them. Per germline, CDR1 GTSNPN and CDR2 SVGIG (reference sequence). This CDR3 has 15 amino acids.

The V gene is TRBV6-5, the J gene TRBJ2-7, with D possibly matching TRBD1 (7 bases). The CDR3 has 16 residues. Germline V gives CDR1 MNHEY, CDR2 SVGAGI. Trimming took off 0 bases at V and 6 bases at J, with 18 bases between the two ends. The DNA of the CDR3 is TGTGCCAGCAGTTACTCCCAGACAGGGAGGCGTGGCGAGCAGTACTTC. It is translated as CASSYSQTGRRGEQYF.

The gene calls are TRBV5-1 and TRBJ2-3; 8 nucleotides agree with TRBD2. Trimming removed 0 bases from V and 4 bases from J; junction bases left unmatched: 4. The V gene's germline CDR1 is SGHRS and CDR2 YFSETQ. The CDR3 runs to 15 residues. This CDR3 reads CASSLDGGAPDTQYF. CDR3 DNA: TGCGCCAGCAGCTTGGACGGGGGGGCCCCAGATACGCAGTATTTT.

This sequence joins TRBV11-2 and TRBJ2-7, with D uncertain. V was shortened by 1 base and J by 2 bases, with 6 bases between the two germline ends. Germline loops: CDR1 SGHAT, CDR2 FQNNGV. This CDR3 contains 13 residues. The CDR3 nucleotides are TGTGCCAGCAGCTTAGTACAGACCTACGAGCAGTACTTC. It is translated as CASSLVQTYEQYF.

The chain links TRBV18 to TRBJ2-7; D is possibly TRBD2 (6 bases). CDR1 and CDR2 (germline): KGHSH, LQKENI. This CDR3 region has 15 residues. V lost 3 bases to trimming and J lost 6 bases, with 18 bases between them. The CDR3 region has the DNA TGTGCCAGCTCACCGCCGGCGGGACTCGCTGGCGAGCAGTACTTC. It is translated as CASSPPAGLAGEQYF.

V and J are TRBV28 and TRBJ1-4, with D possibly matching TRBD1 (6 bases). This CDR3 spans 17 amino acids. Germline loops: CDR1 MDHEN, CDR2 SYDVKM. V lost 4 bases, J lost 3 bases, and 18 bases lay in between. The DNA for the CDR3 is TGTGCCAGCAGTTGGCCTCCGGTAGGGACACCTAATGAAAAACTGTTTTTT. This translates into CASSWPPVGTPNEKLFF.